The next 4 T cell receptor beta chains were all read from a single sample in a study of T cell repertoires in cytomegalovirus infection. The antigens for these receptors are not known. TCRdb reprocessed the reads via MiXCR and lists one record per CDR3 protein. Here the sample spans 600,000 to 700,000 distinct CDR3 sequences, around 30% being singletons. The material was cultured PBMCs, obtained from culture after CMV antigen stimulation. The receptors originated from a human donor in good health (CMV status not recorded). Some clones in this sample may be carry-over from other donors' samples.

The table lists this clonotype with a few counts. The chain recombines TRBV6-1 with TRBJ2-7, with 9 bases matching TRBD2. The length of the CDR3 is 14 residues. From germline, CDR1 is MNHNS and CDR2 SASEGT. The trim removed 5 bases at V and 10 bases at J, leaving 12 bases unmatched. The CDR3 region is CASSPSELAGNQYF. CDR3 DNA sequence: TGTGCCAGCAGTCCGTCCGAGCTAGCGGGGAACCAGTACTTC.

The genes are TRBV7-9 and TRBJ2-3, with TRBD1 matching over 7 bases. CDR3 length equals 13 residues. Germline V gene data show CDR1 as SEHNR and CDR2 as FQNEAQ (reference sequence). The junction had 10 bases not matched to a gene; V was cut back by 10 bases and J by 6 bases. The CDR3 region is CATRQGQSDTQYF. DNA of the CDR3: TGTGCCACGAGACAGGGCCAGTCGGATACGCAGTATTTT.

The V gene is TRBV29-1, the J gene TRBJ2-5, with TRBD1 as a possible D gene (7 bases). The CDR3 has 12 residues. Per the germline V gene, CDR1 is SQVTM and CDR2 is ANQGSEA. The V end was cut by 4 bases, the J end by 3 bases, with 9 bases between. Here the CDR3 DNA reads TGCAGCGTTGCCAGGGGGGAAGAGACCCAGTACTTC. Encoded protein: CSVARGEETQYF.

This rearrangement joins TRBV12-3 or TRBV12-4 to TRBJ1-4, with D tentatively TRBD1 (5 bases). CDR3 length equals 13 residues. V lost 6 bases and J 7 bases, leaving 12 bases between the germline ends. CDR3 sequence (DNA): TGTGCCAGCAGCCTCTGGGGCGTTGAAAAACTGTTTTTT. Translated: CASSLWGVEKLFF.